Below, one T cell receptor (beta chain) is given with its context. TCRdb reanalyzed the 5' RACE reads and collapses them to one entry per CDR3 protein, without DNA. This sample's table has approximately 400,000 distinct CDR3 sequences. Looked up from germline, CDR1 is SGHRS and CDR2 is YFSETQ. This CDR3 has 15 amino acids. The sample belongs to a study of monozygotic twins with inflammatory bowel disease. No T cells were sorted before total RNA was taken from whole blood. This clonotype was obtained from a human donor with ulcerative colitis or Crohn's disease, or a healthy co-twin of an affected twin (not recorded which). The chain joins TRBV5-1 to TRBJ1-4. The source material was blood. CDR3 region: CASSSTWRPNEKLFF.